These T cell receptor beta chains were read from a single sample in a study of cytomegalovirus exposure and HLA in healthy donors. The protocol was immunoSEQ multiplex PCR, while the TCRdb copy is restricted to in-frame clones and leaves out a portion. Of under 200,000 clones in the sample, approximately 80% were seen once. Material for sequencing was PBMCs. The receptors shown here come from a woman in her fifties or sixties in good health and CMV-seronegative. The conserved cysteine and the conserved F or W are not part of the CDR3 here. D genes are given only for firm matches.

cdr3_aa v_call d_call cdr3_length j_call
ASSHGQGHYGYT TRBV7-2 TRBD1 12 TRBJ1-2
ASNKRDQPQH TRBV19 . 10 TRBJ1-5
AIRDGTGLEQY TRBV10-3 TRBD1 11 TRBJ2-7
ASSPTNTEAF TRBV7-9 . 10 TRBJ1-1
ARSGTGGSGELF TRBV2 TRBD1 12 TRBJ2-2
ASSPPPGSSTDTQY TRBV27 . 14 TRBJ2-3
ASSPRQDSYSYEQY TRBV11-2 . 14 TRBJ2-7
ASSLGQGGLNTQY TRBV7-6 TRBD1 13 TRBJ2-3
ASSTTGLSYEQY TRBV5-1 TRBD1 12 TRBJ2-7
ASSRGQGVVYT TRBV7-8 TRBD1 11 TRBJ1-2